This entry concerns a single TCR beta chain. What this receptor recognizes is not known. Per-base qualities were not stored, and no clone one base away is much larger. Measured from the cysteine to the phenylalanine, the CDR3 is 17 residues long. The retained sequence is limited to the CDR3, 51 bases, with the frame set at the first base. At the junction V is shortened by 0 bases and J by 2 bases, with 14 bases in between. From the germline V gene, CDR1 is LGHNA and CDR2 is YSLEER. The data derive from a study of blood T cell repertoires in COVID-19 (dated by TCRdb to 2018 to 2020). Context from the whole study: Collaborator samples came from the United States, Italy and Spain and covered acute and convalescent phases of COVID-19. The prospective study material was composed of cDNA or gDNA derived from T cells, B-cell-depleted T cells, or PBMCs. The dataset comprised deeply sampled blood TCRbeta repertoires from subjects exposed to, actively infected with, or recovered from COVID-19. A freely available public database, intended as a resource for researchers studying the immune response to SARS-CoV-2, is where the repertoires were released. Samples were obtained from the ongoing ImmuneRACE study (first 160 participants) and from roughly 1,300 subjects provided by 6 global collaborators. The sample metadata nearly always contained a de-identified subject ID, COVID-19 status, age in years and sex. Where HLA class I and class II types were available, the types were taken from metadata supplied by the sample provider, not from assay-based typing.

What the work shows at the level of the full study, not this receptor alone: The amount of clinical and demographic metadata varied by source and participant and was provided uncurated.

Collaborating institutions collected whole blood in K2EDTA tubes following their own protocols. For TCRbeta analysis, collaborators shipped samples in one of three forms: frozen whole blood, isolated PBMCs, or DNA extracted from either of those sample types. TCRbeta CDR3 regions were amplified from genomic DNA by means of the immunoSEQ Assay, a bias-controlled multiplex PCR. In the source study's methods: Within the assay, amplification of reference gene primers was used to estimate how many nucleated cells each sample contained. To quantify the absolute abundance of each unique TCRbeta CDR3 rearrangement, sequence reads were collapsed and filtered. For each sample, productive Simpson clonality was calculated by taking the square root of Simpson's diversity index across productive rearrangements. TCRdb retrieved this table from immuneACCESS and kept in-frame rearrangements only. Not all clones are present; in checked studies, unresolved V genes account for under half, and no reason is known for the remainder. The V and J calls and clone size are taken from that table; D and trimming were inferred from the DNA. This sample lists fewer than 120,000 clones; 70% to 90% were detected once. The top ten hold around 4.9% of the sample.

Material for sequencing was peripheral blood. The V and J genes are TRBV4-3 and TRBJ1-5; the D segment cannot be called with confidence. This sequence originates from a human donor in a cohort sampled during active COVID-19. CDR3 loop: CASSQEYPGWGNQPQHF. The sequenced DNA: TGCGCCAGCAGCCAAGAATATCCCGGGTGGGGCAATCAGCCCCAGCATTTT.